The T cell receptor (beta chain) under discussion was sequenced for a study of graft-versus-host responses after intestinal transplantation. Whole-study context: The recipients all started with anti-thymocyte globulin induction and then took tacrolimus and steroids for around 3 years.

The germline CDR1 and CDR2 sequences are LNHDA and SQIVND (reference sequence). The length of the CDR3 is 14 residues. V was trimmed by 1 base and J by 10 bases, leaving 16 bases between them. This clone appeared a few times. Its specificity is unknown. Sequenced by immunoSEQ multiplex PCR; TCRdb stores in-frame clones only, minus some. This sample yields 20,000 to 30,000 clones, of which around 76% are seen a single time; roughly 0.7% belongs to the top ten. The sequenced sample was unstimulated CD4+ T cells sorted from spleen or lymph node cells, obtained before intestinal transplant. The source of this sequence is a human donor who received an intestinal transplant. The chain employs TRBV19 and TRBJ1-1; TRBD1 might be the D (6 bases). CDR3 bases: TGTGCCAGTAGTATAGCCGGGGGACTCAGGGGAGCTTTCTTT. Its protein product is CASSIAGGLRGAFF.